This T cell receptor beta chain was captured by sequencing in a study of human T cells and chemical hapten exposure. In the study overall: Alopecia areata, totalis or universalis affected patients who were mostly female.

Sample time point: patch test 1, 2 weeks after DPC sensitization. Treatment noted: therapeutic diphenylcyclopropenone sensitization with weekly scalp DPC. In its sample, this clonotype was seen many times. Its antigen is not known. Original processing methods: Samples ranged from roughly 23,224 to 700,000 TCRs, with a median of 95,638. MiXCR, applied by TCRdb to the RACE reads, yields one record per CDR3 protein. Here the V and J calls rest on TCRdb's processing, not on the authors' analysis. The sample contains tens of thousands of distinct CDR3 sequences, around 9.5% of which appear only once. Study results and limitations: Patch test score was positively correlated with the counts of PT1 expanded TCRs.

The CDR3 runs to 15 residues. CDR1 DFQATT and CDR2 SNEGSKA come from the germline V gene (reference sequence). V lost 1 base, J lost 1 base, and 12 bases lay in between. The starting material was whole blood, obtained in connection with sensitization to the hapten diphenylcyclopropenone (DPC). The chain joins TRBV20-1 to TRBJ2-3; D gene unclear. This TCR came from a middle-aged woman with alopecia areata. Some clones in this sample may be carry-over from other donors' samples. The CDR3 reads CSARAPGHRTDTQYF. In nucleotides, the CDR3 is TGCAGTGCTAGAGCCCCCGGCCACCGCACAGATACGCAGTATTTT.